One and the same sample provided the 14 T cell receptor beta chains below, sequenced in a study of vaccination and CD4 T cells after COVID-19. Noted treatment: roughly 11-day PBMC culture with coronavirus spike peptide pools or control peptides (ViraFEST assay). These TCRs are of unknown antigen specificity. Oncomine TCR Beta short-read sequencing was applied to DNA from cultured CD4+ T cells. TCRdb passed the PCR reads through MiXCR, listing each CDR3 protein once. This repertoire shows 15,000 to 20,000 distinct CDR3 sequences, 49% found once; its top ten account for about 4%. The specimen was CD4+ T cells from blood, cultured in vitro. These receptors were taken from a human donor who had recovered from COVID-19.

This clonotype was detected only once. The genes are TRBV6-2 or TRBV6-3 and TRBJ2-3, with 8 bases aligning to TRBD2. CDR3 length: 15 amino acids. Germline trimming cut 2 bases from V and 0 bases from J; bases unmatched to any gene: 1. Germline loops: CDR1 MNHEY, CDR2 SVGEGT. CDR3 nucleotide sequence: TGTGCCAGCAGTTACCGGGGGGGAAGCACAGATACGCAGTATTTT. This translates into CASSYRGGSTDTQYF.

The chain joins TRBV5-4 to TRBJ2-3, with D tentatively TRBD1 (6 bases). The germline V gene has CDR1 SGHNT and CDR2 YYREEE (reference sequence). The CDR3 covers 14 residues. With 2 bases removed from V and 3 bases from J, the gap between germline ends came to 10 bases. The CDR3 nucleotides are TGTGCCAGCAGCTTCCCGACAGGTACAGATACGCAGTATTTT. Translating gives CASSFPTGTDTQYF. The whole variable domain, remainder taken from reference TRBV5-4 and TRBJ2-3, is ETGVTQSPTHLIKTRGQQVTLRCSSQSGHNTVSWYQQALGQGPQFIFQYYREEENGRGNFPPRFSGLQFPNYSSELNVNALELDDSALYLCASSFPTGTDTQYFGPGTRLTVL.

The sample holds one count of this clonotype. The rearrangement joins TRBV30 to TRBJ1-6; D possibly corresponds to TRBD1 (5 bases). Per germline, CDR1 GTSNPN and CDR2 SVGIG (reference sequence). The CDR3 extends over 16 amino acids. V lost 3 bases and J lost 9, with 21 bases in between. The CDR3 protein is CAWRPSGRGTRSPLHF. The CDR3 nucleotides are TGTGCCTGGAGACCCTCGGGGCGGGGGACCCGTTCACCCCTCCACTTT.

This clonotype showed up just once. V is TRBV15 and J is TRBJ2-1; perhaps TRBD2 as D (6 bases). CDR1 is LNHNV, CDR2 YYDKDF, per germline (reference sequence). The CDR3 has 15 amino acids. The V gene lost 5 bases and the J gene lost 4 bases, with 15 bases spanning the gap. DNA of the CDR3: TGTGCCACCAGCCCGCGCCTTCGGGGGTACAATGAGCAGTTCTTC. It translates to CATSPRLRGYNEQFF.

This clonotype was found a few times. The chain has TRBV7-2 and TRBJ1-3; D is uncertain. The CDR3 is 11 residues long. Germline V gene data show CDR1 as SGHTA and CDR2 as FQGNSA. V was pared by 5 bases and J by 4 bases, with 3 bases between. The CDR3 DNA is TGTGCCAGCAGCATCGGAAACACCATATATTTT. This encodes CASSIGNTIYF.

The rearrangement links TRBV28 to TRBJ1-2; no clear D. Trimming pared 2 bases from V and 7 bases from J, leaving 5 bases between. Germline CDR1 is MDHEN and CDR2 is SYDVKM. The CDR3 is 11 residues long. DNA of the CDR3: TGTGCCAGCAGTTTAAGGTTTGGCTACACCTTC. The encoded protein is CASSLRFGYTF.

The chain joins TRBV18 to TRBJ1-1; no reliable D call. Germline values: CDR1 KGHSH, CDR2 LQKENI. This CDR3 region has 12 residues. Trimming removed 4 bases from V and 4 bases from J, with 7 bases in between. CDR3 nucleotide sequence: TGTGCCAGCTCACTGAAGGGCACTGAAGCTTTCTTT. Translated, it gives CASSLKGTEAFF.

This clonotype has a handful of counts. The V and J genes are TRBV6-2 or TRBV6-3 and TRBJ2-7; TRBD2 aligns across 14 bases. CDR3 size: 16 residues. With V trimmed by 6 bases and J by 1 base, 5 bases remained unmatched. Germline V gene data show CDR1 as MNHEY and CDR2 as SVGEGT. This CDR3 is CASRGLAGAMSYEQYF. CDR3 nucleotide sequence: TGTGCCAGCAGGGGACTAGCGGGAGCAATGTCCTACGAGCAGTACTTC.

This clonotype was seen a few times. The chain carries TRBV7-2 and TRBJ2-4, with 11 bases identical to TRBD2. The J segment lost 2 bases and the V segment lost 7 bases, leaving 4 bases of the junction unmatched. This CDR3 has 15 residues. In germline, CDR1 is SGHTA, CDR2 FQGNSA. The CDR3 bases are TGTGCCAGCAAACTAGCGGGGGTGTCCAAAAACATTCAGTACTTC. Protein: CASKLAGVSKNIQYF.

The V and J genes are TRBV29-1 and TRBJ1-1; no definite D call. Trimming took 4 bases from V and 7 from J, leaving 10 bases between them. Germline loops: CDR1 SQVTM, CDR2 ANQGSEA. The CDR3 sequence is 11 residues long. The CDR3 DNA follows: TGCAGCGTTGGGAAAACTCATGAAGCTTTCTTT. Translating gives CSVGKTHEAFF.

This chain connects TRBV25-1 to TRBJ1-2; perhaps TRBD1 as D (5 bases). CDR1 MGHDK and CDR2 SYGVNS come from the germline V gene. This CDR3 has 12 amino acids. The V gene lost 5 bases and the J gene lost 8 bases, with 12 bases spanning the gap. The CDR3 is CASSPGIGGYTF. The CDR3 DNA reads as TGTGCCAGCAGTCCAGGGATTGGCGGCTACACCTTC.

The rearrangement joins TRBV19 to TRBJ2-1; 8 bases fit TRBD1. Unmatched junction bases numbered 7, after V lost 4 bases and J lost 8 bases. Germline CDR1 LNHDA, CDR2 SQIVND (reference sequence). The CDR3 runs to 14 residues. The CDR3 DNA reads TGTGCCAGTAGTAACCAGGGGGCGAGTGATGAGCAGTTCTTC. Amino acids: CASSNQGASDEQFF.

CDR3 nucleotide sequence: TGTGCCAGCAGTTACTCGACCGGGACTAGCGGGAGGGGGGGGATTGGGAAAGAGCAGTTCTTC. Translated: CASSYSTGTSGRGGIGKEQFF. The genes are TRBV28 and TRBJ2-1, with 16 nucleotides matching TRBD2. The CDR3 loop spans 21 amino acids. In germline, CDR1 is MDHEN, CDR2 SYDVKM. V was clipped by 4 bases and J by 10 bases; unmatched bases: 22.

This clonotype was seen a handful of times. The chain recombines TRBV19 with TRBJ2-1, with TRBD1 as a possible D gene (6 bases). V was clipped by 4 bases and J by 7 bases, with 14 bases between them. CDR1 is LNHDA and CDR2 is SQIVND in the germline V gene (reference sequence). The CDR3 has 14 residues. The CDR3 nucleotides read TGTGCCAGTAGTAACCGGGACACGGGGAATGAGCAGTTCTTC. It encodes CASSNRDTGNEQFF.